Detailed here is one T cell receptor (beta chain). No cognate antigen has been identified for it. Base qualities are missing; no much larger clone stands one base away. These data originate in a study of T cell responses to AZD1222 COVID-19 vaccine (dated by TCRdb to the early 2020s). Background for the entire study: AZD1222 recipients whose second dose came at about 4 weeks and those whose second dose came at about 12 weeks were combined into one group, since spike-specific TCR depth and breadth did not differ between the two schedules. Trial participants were enrolled by age into subgroups of 18-55, 56-69 and 70-plus years, and around 150, 28 and 57 TCR-sequenced participants, respectively, were included in these subgroups. TCR sequencing covered 233 trial participants: 207 given two doses of AZD1222 and 26 given two doses of MenACWY control vaccine.

Beyond this particular receptor, the publication reports: Conclusions about previously exposed vaccinees are limited because only six or seven AZD1222 recipients were SARS-CoV-2 seropositive at baseline. Because no day 14 peak-response samples were available, the repertoires could be characterized only after the peak T cell response. Most participants were white British and females outnumbered males, and the authors suggested that clonal diversity may have been underestimated. After two AZD1222 doses, spike-specific TCR breadth and depth were significantly higher than at day 0 and than in MenACWY recipients. The whole spike protein was spanned by vaccine-associated CD4 TCRs, and dominant responses were seen in regions 160-218 and 743-854. The 56-69-year group was small, and its depth increase did not reach significance, likely because of low power. Nearly half of unique spike-specific TCRs reportedly recognized epitopes outside regions mutated in the B.1.351 and B.1.1.7 variants.

The V end loses 0 bases and the J end loses 3 bases, and a stretch of 14 bases separates them. Sequences LGHNA (CDR1) and YSLEER (CDR2) are obtained from the germline V gene. The CDR3, cysteine through phenylalanine, is 16 amino acids long. Kept here is only the CDR3 DNA, which spans 48 bases and is read in frame from base 1. The CDR3 regions of human TCRbeta chains were analyzed by immunosequencing. On the authors' methods: Repertoire TCRs were checked for matches against a reference library of SARS-CoV-2-specific TCRs that had been generated using the MIRA antigen-specificity platform. Breadth was defined as the fraction of unique TCRs that were SARS-CoV-2-associated, and depth was defined as the fraction of total T cells that were SARS-CoV-2-associated. Using the MIRA data, every spike-specific TCR was mapped to the spike region that the TCR reacted to and assigned to either a CD4 or a CD8 class. Log10-transformed breadth and depth values were compared by one-way ANOVA with Sidak's multiple comparisons tests. The table comes from immuneACCESS by way of TCRdb, which keeps in-frame sequences with V and J called. Part of the clones is missing from these tables; in studies checked, under half for an unresolved V gene and the rest for unknown reasons. V, J and clone size reflect that table, while D and trimming were determined from the DNA. The sample profile shows 130,000 or so clones; roughly 90% of them were found once. 6.3% of the sample rests with the top ten.

The time point label, as the study defines it: baseline before first vaccination. Samples from vaccinated people were obtained from the UK trials COV001 and COV002, which included a single-blind randomized controlled phase 2/3 trial of AZD1222 (ChAdOx1 nCoV-19) in healthy adults. Trial participant PBMC samples were collected at day 0 and day 28 after the second dose for TCRbeta chain sequencing. The V and J segments used are TRBV4-3 and TRBJ1-2; a tentative D match to TRBD1 spans 6 bases. The source is an adult in good health. The sequences come from peripheral blood, collected on day 0 of AZD1222 vaccination. The CDR3 protein: CASSQDFYAGDYGYTF. The DNA is as follows: TGCGCCAGCAGCCAAGATTTCTATGCAGGGGACTATGGCTACACCTTC.